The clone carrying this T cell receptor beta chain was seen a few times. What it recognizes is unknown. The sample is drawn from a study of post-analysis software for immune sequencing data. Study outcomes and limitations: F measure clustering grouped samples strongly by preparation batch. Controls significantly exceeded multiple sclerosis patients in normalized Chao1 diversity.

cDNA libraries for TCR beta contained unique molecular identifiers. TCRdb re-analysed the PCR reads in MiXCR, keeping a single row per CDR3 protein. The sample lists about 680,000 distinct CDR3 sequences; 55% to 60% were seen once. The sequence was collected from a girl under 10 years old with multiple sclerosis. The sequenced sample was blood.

The CDR3 DNA sequence: TGCAGTGCTAGATCGCGGGAGTTGTTAGCAGATACGCAGTATTTT. Residues: CSARSRELLADTQYF. The chain joins TRBV20-1 to TRBJ2-3; 7 positions match TRBD2. Germline V lookup: CDR1 DFQATT, CDR2 SNEGSKA (reference sequence). V gave up 2 bases and J gave up 4 bases; unmatched junction bases: 9. The CDR3 totals 15 residues.